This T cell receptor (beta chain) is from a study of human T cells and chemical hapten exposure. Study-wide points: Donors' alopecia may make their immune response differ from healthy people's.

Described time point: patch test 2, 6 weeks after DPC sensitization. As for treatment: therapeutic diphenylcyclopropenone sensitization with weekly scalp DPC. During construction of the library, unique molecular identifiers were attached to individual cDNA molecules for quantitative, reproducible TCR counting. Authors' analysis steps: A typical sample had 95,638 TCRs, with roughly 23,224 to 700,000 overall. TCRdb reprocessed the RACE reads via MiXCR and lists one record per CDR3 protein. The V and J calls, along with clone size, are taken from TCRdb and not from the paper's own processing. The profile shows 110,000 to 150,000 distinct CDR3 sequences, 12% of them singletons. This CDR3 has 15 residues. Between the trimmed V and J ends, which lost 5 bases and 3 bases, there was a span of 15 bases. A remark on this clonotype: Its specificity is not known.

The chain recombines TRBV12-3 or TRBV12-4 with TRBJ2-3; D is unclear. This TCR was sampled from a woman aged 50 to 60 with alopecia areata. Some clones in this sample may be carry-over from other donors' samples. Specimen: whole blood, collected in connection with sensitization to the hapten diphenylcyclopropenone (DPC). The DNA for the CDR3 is TGTGCCAGCAGTGGATATGGGGTTGGGACAGATACGCAGTATTTT. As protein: CASSGYGVGTDTQYF.